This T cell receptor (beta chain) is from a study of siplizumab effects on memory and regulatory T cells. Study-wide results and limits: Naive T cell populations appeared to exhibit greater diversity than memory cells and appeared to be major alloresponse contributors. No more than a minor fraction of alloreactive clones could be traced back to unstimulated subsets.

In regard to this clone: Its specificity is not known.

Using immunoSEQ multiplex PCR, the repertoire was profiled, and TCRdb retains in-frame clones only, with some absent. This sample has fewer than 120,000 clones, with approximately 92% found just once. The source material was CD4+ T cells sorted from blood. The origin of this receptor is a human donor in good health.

CDR3 in DNA: TGTGCCAGCAGTTACGCGTTCACGGGGGCTGGAAACACCATATATTTT. Protein: CASSYAFTGAGNTIYF. This sequence joins TRBV6-5 and TRBJ1-3; TRBD1 is a possible D gene (5 bases). From germline, CDR1 is MNHEY and CDR2 SVGAGI. Trimming removed 2 bases from V and 2 bases from J, with 13 bases in between. This CDR3 is 16 amino acids long.